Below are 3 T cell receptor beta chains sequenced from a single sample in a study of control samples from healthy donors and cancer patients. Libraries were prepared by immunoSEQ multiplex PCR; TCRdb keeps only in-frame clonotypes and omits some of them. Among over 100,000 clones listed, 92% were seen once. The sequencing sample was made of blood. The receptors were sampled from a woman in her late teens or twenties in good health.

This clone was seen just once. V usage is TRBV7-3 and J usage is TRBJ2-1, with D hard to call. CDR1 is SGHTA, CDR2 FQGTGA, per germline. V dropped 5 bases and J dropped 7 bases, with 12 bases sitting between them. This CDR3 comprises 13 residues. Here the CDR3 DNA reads TGTGCCAGCAGCCCCGGCGCCTGGAATGAGCAGTTCTTC. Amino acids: CASSPGAWNEQFF.

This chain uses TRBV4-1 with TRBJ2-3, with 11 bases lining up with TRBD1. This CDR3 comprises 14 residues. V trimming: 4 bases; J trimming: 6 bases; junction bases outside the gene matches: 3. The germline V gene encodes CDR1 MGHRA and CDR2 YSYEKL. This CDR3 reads CASSLGQGEDTQYF. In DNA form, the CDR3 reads TGCGCCAGCAGCCTGGGACAGGGGGAGGATACGCAGTATTTT.

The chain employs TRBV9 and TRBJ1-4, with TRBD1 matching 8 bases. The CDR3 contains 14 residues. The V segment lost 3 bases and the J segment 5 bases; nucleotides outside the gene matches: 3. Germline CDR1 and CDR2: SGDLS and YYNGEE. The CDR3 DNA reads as TGTGCCAGCAGCGCGGGACAGGTCAATGAAAAACTGTTTTTT. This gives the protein CASSAGQVNEKLFF.